What follows describes a single TCR beta chain. No antigen is known for it. A junction boundary mismatches the germline segment, possibly from a read error. This sample was included in a study of identical twins. A universal primer site was incorporated via template switching, and the cDNA contained unique molecular identifiers. TCRdb ran MiXCR on the 5' RACE reads and lists one entry per CDR3 protein. The sample consists of 540,000 or so distinct CDR3 sequences, 20% to 25% of them appearing once. The CDR3 loop spans 11 amino acids. CDR1 and CDR2 from the germline V gene are SGHRS and YFSETQ. Overall study findings and caveats: It was cross-sectional statistical analysis, not following the same donors, that the conclusions relied on.

These sequences were also reported in another study, on yellow fever vaccine responses in identical twins.

The chain couples TRBV5-1 to TRBJ2-1, with D tentatively TRBD1 (5 bases). Specimen: CD4+ T cells sorted from blood. The source is a young woman in good health. This CDR3 is CSSRLQGEQFF. DNA for the CDR3: TGCTCCAGCAGGTTGCAGGGTGAGCAGTTCTTC.